The T cell receptor beta chain described here comes from a study of blood T cell repertoires in COVID-19 (dated by TCRdb to about 2020). General notes on the study: Samples covering the acute and convalescent phases of COVID-19 were provided by collaborators in the United States, Italy and Spain. Where available, HLA class I and class II types were taken from metadata supplied by the sample provider and were not determined by assay-based typing. The repertoires were made available in a free public database intended to serve as a resource for research on the immune response to SARS-CoV-2. Subjects who had been exposed to COVID-19, were actively infected with it, or had recovered from it provided the deeply sampled blood TCRbeta repertoires that made up the dataset. The material from the prospective study consisted of cDNA or gDNA derived from T cells, B-cell-depleted T cells, or PBMCs. The sample metadata nearly always contained a de-identified subject ID, COVID-19 status, age in years and sex. The samples were drawn from two sources: the first 160 participants of the ongoing ImmuneRACE study, and fewer than 1,500 subjects contributed by 6 global collaborators.

This clone has just one count. The target of this receptor is not known. Base-call qualities are not available, and no considerably larger clone is one nucleotide away. Other DNA sequences in this specimen translate into the identical CDR3. The immunoSEQ Assay, a bias-controlled multiplex PCR, was used to amplify TCRbeta CDR3 regions from genomic DNA. Per the source publication's procedure: The number of nucleated cells in each sample was estimated by amplification of reference gene primers within the assay. Sequence reads were collapsed and filtered to measure the absolute abundance of every unique TCRbeta CDR3 rearrangement. For each sample, productive Simpson clonality was calculated as the square root of Simpson's diversity index across productive rearrangements. TCRdb re-hosts the immuneACCESS table, in-frame sequences only. Its copies lack some clones; in the studies checked, an unresolved V gene accounts for under half of them, and the cause for the rest is not known. V and J calls and clone size are copied from that table; D and trimming were computed from the DNA. The sample table contains around 160,000 clones; only one count was recorded for approximately 88% of them. Of the sample, 10% to 15% falls within the top ten clones.

Broad study findings and their caveats: The quantity of clinical and demographic metadata differed by source and by participant and was supplied without curation.

Participants in the prospective study were enrolled through a virtual design, were aged 18 to 89 years, and lived in approximately 24 United States geographic areas. In the prospective study, cohorts were assigned on the basis of participant-reported clinical history obtained from a screening survey and a study questionnaire. Recovered participants in ImmuneRACE Cohort 3 were defined by two consecutive negative NP/OP PCR tests, clearance by a healthcare professional, or resolution of symptoms. Each participant in the prospective study had whole blood, serum and a nasopharyngeal or oropharyngeal swab collected by mobile phlebotomists. Additional blood draws and questionnaires over an approximately two-month period could optionally be provided by prospective study participants. Before DNA extraction, blood samples from the prospective study were shipped at room temperature or frozen. Sequencing used PBMCs or T cells enriched from blood (not recorded which). The receptor was isolated from an older woman who had recovered from COVID-19.

The DNA reads TGTGCCAGCAGCGTCTCCACAGATACGCAGTATTTT. This encodes CASSVSTDTQYF. Recombination linked TRBV9 to TRBJ2-3, with the D gene call left open. Per the germline V gene, SGDLS is the CDR1 and YYNGEE is the CDR2. Taken from cysteine to phenylalanine, the CDR3 has 12 residues. Only the CDR3 part of the read is kept: 36 bases, read in frame from the first base. Trimming removed 2 bases from V and 2 bases from J, leaving 3 bases between the germline ends.